This T cell receptor beta chain was recorded in a study of shared clonotypes between healthy human individuals. The overall study: The study used three CD4 naive, three CD4 memory, two CD8 naive and one CD8 memory plate per donor.

Study observations and caveats: Donor clonotype sharing was expected to depend on sequencing depth.

Note on this clone: What it recognizes is unknown.

Original processing methods: ImmunoSEQ junction-only sequences lacked quality scores, so their filtering differed. TCRdb's copy holds only in-frame clones and misses some; the assay was immunoSEQ multiplex PCR. The V and J calls and the clone size are those of that table, but D and trimming were determined from the DNA. Of approximately 980,000 clones in the sample, approximately 80% were seen once. The TCR comes from a man younger than 35 in good health. Sequencing input: memory CD4+ T cells sorted from blood. Subset of the sample: CD45RA-negative fraction.

CDR3: CASSGTLAGKRFVNEQFF. The CDR3 DNA reads as TGTGCCAGTAGCGGTACGCTAGCGGGGAAGAGGTTCGTCAATGAGCAGTTCTTC. The rearrangement joins TRBV19 to TRBJ2-1; the match to TRBD2 covers 9 bases. With V trimmed by 6 bases and J by 6 bases, 18 bases remained unmatched. Germline values: CDR1 LNHDA, CDR2 SQIVND (reference sequence). This CDR3 is 18 amino acids long.